This TCR beta chain was found in a study of long-term antiretroviral therapy in people with HIV. General study findings and limits: HIV repertoires had narrower CDR3 length ranges than controls. The study collected no data on ART adherence, viral resistance or therapy changes. Although diversity increased after ART, it remained lower than in transplant donor controls.

As concerns this clone: Its antigen remains unidentified.

At survey level, the immunoSEQ assay was run in its v3.0 version. Some clones are missing from TCRdb's copy, which holds only in-frame ones; the method was immunoSEQ multiplex PCR. The sample shows about 25,000 clones, roughly 80% of them seen only once. From each donor, at least one pre-ART PBMC sample and at least two post-ART PBMC samples were obtained. With 6 bases removed from V and 5 bases from J, the gap between germline ends came to 18 bases. Germline CDR1 is SEHNR and CDR2 is FQNEAQ (reference sequence). The CDR3 sequence is 15 residues long. This receptor was taken from a man younger than 45 with HIV. The chain links TRBV7-9 to TRBJ2-3; tentative D call: TRBD1 (6 bases). The material was unsorted PBMCs, obtained 0.7 years before starting antiretroviral therapy. The CDR3 coding sequence is TGTGCCAGCAGTTTCACGGGACACCACGGAGATACGCAGTATTTT. It translates to CASSFTGHHGDTQYF.